This T cell receptor (beta chain) was captured by sequencing in a study of spatial heterogeneity in lung cancer. General observations from the study: Ubiquitous, expanded tumor-derived TCRs were more frequently observed in blood at resection than at follow-up.

Each molecule of TCR cDNA was tagged with one unique molecular identifier. One entry per CDR3 protein results from TCRdb running MiXCR on the 5' RACE reads. The sample lists some 83,000 distinct CDR3 sequences, 15% to 25% occurring once. The time point: sample taken at primary tumor resection. From tumor, nontumor lung or frozen PBMC, whole RNA was taken unsorted for sequencing. In the case of this clonotype: Its antigen is currently unknown.

This receptor was identified in a male donor with early-stage non-small cell lung cancer. The input for sequencing was PBMCs, taken at surgery.

CDR3 sequence (DNA): TGTGCCAGCAGTTTATTCGGGACTAGCGGGGGCTACGAGCAGTACTTC. Protein sequence: CASSLFGTSGGYEQYF. V is TRBV28 and J is TRBJ2-7, with TRBD2 matching 14 bases. The germline gives CDR1 MDHEN, CDR2 SYDVKM. V dropped 1 base and J dropped 3; count of bases not matched to a gene: 2. This CDR3 is built from 16 residues.